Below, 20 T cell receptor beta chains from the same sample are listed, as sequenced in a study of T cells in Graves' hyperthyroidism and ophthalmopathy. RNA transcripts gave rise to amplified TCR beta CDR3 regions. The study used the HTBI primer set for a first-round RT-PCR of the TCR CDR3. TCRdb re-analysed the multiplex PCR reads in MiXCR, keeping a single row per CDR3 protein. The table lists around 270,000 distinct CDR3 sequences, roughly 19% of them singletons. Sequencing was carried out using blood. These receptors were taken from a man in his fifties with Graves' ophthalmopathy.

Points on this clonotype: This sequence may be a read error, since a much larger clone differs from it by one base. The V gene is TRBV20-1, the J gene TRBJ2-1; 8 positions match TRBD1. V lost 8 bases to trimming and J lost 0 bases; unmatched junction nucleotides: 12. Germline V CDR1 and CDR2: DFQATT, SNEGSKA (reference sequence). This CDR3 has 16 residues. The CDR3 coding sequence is TGCAGTACTAAGAGGAGACAGGGGAGCTCCTACAATGAGCAGTTCTTC. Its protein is CSTKRRQGSSYNEQFF.

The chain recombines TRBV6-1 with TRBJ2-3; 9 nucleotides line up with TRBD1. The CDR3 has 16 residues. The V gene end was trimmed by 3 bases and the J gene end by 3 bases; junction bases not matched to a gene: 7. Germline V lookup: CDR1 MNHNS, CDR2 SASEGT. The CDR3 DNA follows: TGTGCCAGCAGTGATCCTACAGGGGGCGTGACAGATACGCAGTATTTT. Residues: CASSDPTGGVTDTQYF.

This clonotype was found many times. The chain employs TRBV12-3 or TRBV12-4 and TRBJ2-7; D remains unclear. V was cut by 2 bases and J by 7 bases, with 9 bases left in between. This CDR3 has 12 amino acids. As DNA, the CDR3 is TGTGCCAGCAGTTTACCTGCTCGGGAGCAGTACTTC. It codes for CASSLPAREQYF.

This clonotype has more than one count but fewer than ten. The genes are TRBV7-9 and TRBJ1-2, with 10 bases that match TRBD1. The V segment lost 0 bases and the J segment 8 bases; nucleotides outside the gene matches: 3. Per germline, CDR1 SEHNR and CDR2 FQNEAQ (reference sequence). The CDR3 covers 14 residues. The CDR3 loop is CASSLAGTGVGYTF. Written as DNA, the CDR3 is TGTGCCAGCAGCTTAGCCGGGACAGGGGTCGGCTACACCTTC.

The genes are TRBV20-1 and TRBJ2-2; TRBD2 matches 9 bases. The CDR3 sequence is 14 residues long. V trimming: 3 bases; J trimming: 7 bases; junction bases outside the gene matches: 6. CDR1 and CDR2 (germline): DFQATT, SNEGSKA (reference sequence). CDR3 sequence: CSARGGRAGGELFF. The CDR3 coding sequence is TGCAGTGCTAGGGGCGGGAGGGCCGGCGGGGAGCTGTTTTTT.

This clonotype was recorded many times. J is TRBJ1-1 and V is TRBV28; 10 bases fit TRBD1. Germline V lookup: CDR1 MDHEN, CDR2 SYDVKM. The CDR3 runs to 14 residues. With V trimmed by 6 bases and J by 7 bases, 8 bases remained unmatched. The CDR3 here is CASSQTGGSLEAFF. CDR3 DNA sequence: TGTGCCAGCAGCCAGACAGGGGGCTCCCTTGAAGCTTTCTTT.

DNA for the CDR3: TGTGCCAGCAGCTTAGCTATCGGATTTGTCGGTGGAGCTTTCTTT. This encodes CASSLAIGFVGGAFF. The chain is built from TRBV7-6 and TRBJ1-1, with unresolved D. V shed 0 bases and J shed 10 bases, with 18 bases lying between them. CDR3 length equals 15 residues. The germline V gene has CDR1 SGHVS and CDR2 FNYEAQ.

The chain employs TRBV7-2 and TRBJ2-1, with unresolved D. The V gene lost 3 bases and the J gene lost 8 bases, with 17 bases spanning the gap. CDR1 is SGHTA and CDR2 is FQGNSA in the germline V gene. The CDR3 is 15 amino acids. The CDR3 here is CASSFVSAPWDEQFF. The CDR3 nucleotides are TGTGCCAGCAGCTTCGTCAGCGCCCCATGGGATGAGCAGTTCTTC.

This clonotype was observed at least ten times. The CDR3 nucleotides are TGTGCCAGCACCCCAGGGGGCCTTGGCTACACCTTC. This codes for CASTPGGLGYTF. The rearrangement joins TRBV6-1 to TRBJ1-2, with TRBD1 identical over 8 bases. With 7 bases clipped from V and 7 bases from J, the junction kept 5 bases outside the gene matches. The CDR3 consists of 12 residues. CDR1 and CDR2 from the germline V gene are MNHNS and SASEGT.

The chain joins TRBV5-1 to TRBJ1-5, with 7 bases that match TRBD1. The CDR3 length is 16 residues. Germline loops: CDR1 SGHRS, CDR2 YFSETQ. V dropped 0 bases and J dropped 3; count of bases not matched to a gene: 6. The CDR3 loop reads CASSLGQGGVNQPQHF. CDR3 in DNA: TGCGCCAGCAGCTTGGGTCAGGGGGGAGTCAATCAGCCCCAGCATTTT.

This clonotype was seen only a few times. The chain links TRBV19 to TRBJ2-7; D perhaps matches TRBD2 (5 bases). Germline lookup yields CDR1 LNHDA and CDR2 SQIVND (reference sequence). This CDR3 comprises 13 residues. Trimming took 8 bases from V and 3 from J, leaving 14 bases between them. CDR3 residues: CASSRGLRYEQYF. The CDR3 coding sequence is TGTGCCAGTTCACGCGGACTCCGCTACGAGCAGTACTTC.

The CDR3 here is CASSLGTEYYEQYF. CDR3 sequence (DNA): TGTGCCAGCAGCCTGGGGACAGAGTACTACGAGCAGTACTTC. The chain has TRBV9 and TRBJ2-7, with TRBD1 matching 7 bases. V shed 4 bases, J shed 3 bases, and the junction held 7 bases outside the gene matches. The CDR3 spans 14 residues. Per germline, CDR1 SGDLS and CDR2 YYNGEE.

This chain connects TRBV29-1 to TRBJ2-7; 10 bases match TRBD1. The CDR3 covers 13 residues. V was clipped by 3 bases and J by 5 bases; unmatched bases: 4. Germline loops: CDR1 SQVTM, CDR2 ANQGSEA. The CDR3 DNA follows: TGCAGCGTTGAGGGACAGGGGATCCACGAGCAGTACTTC. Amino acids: CSVEGQGIHEQYF.

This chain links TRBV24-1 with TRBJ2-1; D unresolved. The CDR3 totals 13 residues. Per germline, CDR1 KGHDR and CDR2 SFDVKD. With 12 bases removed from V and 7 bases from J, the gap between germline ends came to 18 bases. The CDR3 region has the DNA TGTGCCCACCGACTCGACGAACGTAATGAGCAGTTCTTC. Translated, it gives CAHRLDERNEQFF.

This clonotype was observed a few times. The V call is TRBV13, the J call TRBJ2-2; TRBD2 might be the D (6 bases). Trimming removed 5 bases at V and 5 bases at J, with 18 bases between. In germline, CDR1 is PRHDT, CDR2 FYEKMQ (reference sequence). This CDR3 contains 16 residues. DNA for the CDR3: TGTGCCAGCAGCCTCTCCGTCGGGGGACGAACCGGGGAGCTGTTTTTT. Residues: CASSLSVGGRTGELFF.

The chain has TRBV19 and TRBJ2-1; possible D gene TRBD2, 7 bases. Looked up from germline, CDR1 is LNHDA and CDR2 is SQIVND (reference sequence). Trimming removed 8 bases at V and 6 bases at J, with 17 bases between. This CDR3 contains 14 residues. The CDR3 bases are TGTGCCAGTCGTGCCGGCGGGGGCGCCAATGAGCAGTTCTTC. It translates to CASRAGGGANEQFF.

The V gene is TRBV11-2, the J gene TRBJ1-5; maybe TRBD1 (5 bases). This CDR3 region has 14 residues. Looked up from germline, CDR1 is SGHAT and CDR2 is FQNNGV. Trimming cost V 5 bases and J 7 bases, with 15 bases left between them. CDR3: CASSPLRGGQPQHF. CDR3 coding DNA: TGTGCCAGCAGCCCCCTAAGGGGTGGCCAGCCCCAGCATTTT.

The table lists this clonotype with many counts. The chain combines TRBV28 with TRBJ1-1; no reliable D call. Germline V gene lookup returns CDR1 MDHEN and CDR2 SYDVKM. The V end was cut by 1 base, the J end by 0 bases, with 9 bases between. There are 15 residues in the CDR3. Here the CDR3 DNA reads TGTGCCAGCAGTTTATCCCCAGAAATGAACACTGAAGCTTTCTTT. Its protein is CASSLSPEMNTEAFF.

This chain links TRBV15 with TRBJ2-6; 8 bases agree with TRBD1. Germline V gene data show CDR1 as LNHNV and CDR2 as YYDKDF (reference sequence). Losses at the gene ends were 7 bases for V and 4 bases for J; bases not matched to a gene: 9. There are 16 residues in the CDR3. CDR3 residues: CATTRTGRVGANVLTF. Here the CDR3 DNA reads TGTGCCACCACCCGGACAGGGCGGGTAGGGGCCAACGTCCTGACTTTC.

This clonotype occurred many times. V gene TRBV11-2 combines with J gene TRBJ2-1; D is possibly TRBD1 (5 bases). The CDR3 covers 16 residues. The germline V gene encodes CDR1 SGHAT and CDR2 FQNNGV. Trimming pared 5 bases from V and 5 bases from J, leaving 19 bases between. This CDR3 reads CASSTRRGAENNEQFF. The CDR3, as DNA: TGTGCCAGCAGCACCCGGCGTGGGGCGGAGAACAATGAGCAGTTCTTC. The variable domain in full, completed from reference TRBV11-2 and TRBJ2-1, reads EAGVAQSPRYKIIEKRQSVAFWCNPISGHATLYWYQQILGQGPKLLIQFQNNGVVDDSQLPKDRFSAERLKGVDSTLKIQPAKLEDSAVYLCASSTRRGAENNEQFFGPGTRLTVL.